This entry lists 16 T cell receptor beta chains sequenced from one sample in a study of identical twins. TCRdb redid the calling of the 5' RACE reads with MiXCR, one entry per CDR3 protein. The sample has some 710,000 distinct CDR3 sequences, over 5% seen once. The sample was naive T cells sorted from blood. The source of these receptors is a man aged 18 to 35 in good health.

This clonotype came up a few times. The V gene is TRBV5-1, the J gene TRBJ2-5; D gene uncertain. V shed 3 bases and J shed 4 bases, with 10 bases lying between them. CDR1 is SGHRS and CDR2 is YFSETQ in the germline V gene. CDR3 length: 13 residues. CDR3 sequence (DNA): TGCGCCAGCAGCTATGGATTTAGAGAGACCCAGTACTTC. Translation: CASSYGFRETQYF. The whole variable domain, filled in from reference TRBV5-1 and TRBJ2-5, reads KAGVTQTPRYLIKTRGQQVTLSCSPISGHRSVSWYQQTPGQGLQFLFEYFSETQRNKGNFPGRFSGRQFSNSRSEMNVSTLELGDSALYLCASSYGFRETQYFGPGTRLLVL.

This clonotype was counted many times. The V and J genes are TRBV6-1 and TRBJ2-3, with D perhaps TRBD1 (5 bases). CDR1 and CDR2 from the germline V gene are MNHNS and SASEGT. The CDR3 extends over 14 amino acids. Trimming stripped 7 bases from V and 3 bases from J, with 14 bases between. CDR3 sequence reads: CASKRFKGTDTQYF. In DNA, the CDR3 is TGTGCCAGCAAACGATTTAAGGGGACAGATACGCAGTATTTT.

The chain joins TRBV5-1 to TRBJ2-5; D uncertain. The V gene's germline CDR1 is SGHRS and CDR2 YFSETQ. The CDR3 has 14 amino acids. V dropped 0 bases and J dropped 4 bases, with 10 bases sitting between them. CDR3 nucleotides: TGCGCCAGCAGCTTGGCTATGTTTGGAGAGACCCAGTACTTC. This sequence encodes CASSLAMFGETQYF.

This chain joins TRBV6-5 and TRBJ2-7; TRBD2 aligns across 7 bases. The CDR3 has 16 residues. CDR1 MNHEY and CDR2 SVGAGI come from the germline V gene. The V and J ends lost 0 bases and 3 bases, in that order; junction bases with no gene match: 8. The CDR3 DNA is TGTGCCAGCAGTTACTCTTCCCTAGCGGCTTTCTACGAGCAGTACGTC. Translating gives CASSYSSLAAFYEQYV.

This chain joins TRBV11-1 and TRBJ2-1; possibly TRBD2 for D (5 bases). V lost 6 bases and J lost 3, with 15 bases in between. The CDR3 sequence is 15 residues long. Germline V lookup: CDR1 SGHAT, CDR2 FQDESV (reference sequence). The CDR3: CASSIASTLYNEQFF. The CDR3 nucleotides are TGTGCCAGCAGTATAGCGTCTACTCTCTACAATGAGCAGTTCTTC. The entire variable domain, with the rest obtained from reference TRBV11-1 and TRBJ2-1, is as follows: EAEVAQSPRYKITEKSQAVAFWCDPISGHATLYWYRQILGQGPELLVQFQDESVVDDSQLPKDRFSAERLKGVDSTLKIQPAELGDSAMYLCASSIASTLYNEQFFGPGTRLTVL.

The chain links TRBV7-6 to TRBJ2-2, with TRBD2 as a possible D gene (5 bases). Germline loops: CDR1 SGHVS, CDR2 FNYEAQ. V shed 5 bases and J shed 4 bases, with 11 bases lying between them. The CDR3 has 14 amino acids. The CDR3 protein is CASSDTRGTGELFF. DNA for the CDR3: TGTGCCAGCAGCGATACTAGAGGCACCGGGGAGCTGTTTTTT.

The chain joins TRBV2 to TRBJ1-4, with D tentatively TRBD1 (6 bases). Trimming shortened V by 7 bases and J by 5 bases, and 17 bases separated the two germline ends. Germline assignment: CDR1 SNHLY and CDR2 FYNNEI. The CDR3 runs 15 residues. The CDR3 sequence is CASIPGGQQNEKLFF. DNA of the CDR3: TGTGCCAGCATCCCAGGAGGACAGCAGAATGAAAAACTGTTTTTT.

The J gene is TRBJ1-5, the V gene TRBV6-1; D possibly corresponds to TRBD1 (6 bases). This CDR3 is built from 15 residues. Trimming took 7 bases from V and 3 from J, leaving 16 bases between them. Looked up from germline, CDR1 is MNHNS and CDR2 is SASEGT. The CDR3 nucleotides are TGTGCCAGCACCCAAACCGGGGGGGCCAATCAGCCCCAGCATTTT. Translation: CASTQTGGANQPQHF.

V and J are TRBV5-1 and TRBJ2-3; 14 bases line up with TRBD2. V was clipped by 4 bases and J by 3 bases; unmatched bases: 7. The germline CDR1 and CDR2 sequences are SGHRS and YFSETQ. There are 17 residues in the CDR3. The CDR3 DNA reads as TGCGCCAGCAGCCCATGGACTAGCGGGAGGTCTACAGATACGCAGTATTTT. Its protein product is CASSPWTSGRSTDTQYF.

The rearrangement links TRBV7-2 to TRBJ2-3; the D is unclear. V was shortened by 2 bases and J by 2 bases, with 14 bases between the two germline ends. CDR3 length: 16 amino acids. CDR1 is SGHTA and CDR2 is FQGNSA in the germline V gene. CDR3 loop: CASSLIQTIYTDTQYF. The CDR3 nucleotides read TGTGCCAGCAGCTTAATCCAGACGATTTACACAGATACGCAGTATTTT.

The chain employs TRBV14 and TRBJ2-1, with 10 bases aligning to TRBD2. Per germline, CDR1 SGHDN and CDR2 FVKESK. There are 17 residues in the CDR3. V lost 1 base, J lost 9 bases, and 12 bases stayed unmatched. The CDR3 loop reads CASSQGWASGSSPEQFF. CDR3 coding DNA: TGTGCCAGCAGCCAAGGGTGGGCTAGCGGGAGTAGTCCTGAGCAGTTCTTC.

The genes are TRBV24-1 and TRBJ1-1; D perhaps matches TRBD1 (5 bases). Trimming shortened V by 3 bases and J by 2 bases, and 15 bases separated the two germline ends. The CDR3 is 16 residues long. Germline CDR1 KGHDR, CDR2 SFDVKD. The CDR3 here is CATSDGDSTANTEAFF. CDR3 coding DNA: TGTGCCACCAGTGATGGCGACTCGACAGCAAACACTGAAGCTTTCTTT.

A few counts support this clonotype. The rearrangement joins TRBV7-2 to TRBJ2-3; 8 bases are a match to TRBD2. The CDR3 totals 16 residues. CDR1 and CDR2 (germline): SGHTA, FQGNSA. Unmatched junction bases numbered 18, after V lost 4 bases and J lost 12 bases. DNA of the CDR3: TGTGCCAGCAGCTCCGAAGTGGGACTAGGTTCGAAGCCCCAGTATTTT. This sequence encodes CASSSEVGLGSKPQYF.

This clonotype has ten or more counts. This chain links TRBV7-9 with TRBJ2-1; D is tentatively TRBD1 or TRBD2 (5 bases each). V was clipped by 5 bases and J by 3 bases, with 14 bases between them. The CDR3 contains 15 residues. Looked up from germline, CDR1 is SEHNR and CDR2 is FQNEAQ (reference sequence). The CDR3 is CASSPSGTDYNEQFF. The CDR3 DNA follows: TGTGCCAGCAGCCCCTCCGGGACGGACTACAATGAGCAGTTCTTC. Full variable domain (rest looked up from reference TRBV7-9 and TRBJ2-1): DTGVSQNPRHKITKRGQNVTFRCDPISEHNRLYWYRQTLGQGPEFLTYFQNEAQLEKSRLLSDRFSAERPKGSFSTLEIQRTEQGDSAMYLCASSPSGTDYNEQFFGPGTRLTVL.

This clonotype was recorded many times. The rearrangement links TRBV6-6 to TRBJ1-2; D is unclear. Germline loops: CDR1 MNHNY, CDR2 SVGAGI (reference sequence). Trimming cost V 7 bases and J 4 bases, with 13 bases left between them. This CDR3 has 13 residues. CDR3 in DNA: TGTGCCAGCACCCACGGGCAGCTCTATGGCTACACCTTC. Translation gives CASTHGQLYGYTF.

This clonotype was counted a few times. The chain's CDR3 is CASSSQQALIAGYTF. CDR3 nucleotide sequence: TGTGCCAGCAGCTCCCAACAGGCTCTCATAGCTGGCTACACCTTC. The V and J genes are TRBV7-9 and TRBJ1-2; weak D call: TRBD1 (5 bases). Germline loops: CDR1 SEHNR, CDR2 FQNEAQ (reference sequence). V was pared by 4 bases and J by 7 bases, with 19 bases between. CDR3 length: 15 amino acids.